This T cell receptor beta chain was captured in a study of cytomegalovirus exposure and HLA in healthy donors. The study's findings and limits: Sequencing likely produced, as an artifact, a cluster of highly shared sequence variants. Reports indicate that TCR beta sequences accurately predicted the HLA-A and HLA-B alleles of most subjects. HLA allele associations emerged for about 16,000 TCR beta sequences in a later analysis, at 0.05 false discovery rate. According to an earlier analysis, most TCR beta V segments yielded productive rearrangements about 90% or about 30% of the time.

In germline, CDR1 is MDHEN, CDR2 SYDVKM. The CDR3 is 14 residues long. J lost 8 bases, V lost 2 bases, and 2 bases had no gene match. Both 60 Vbeta primers and 13 Jbeta primers went into the PCR. Only in-frame clones appear in the TCRdb table, and some are missing; sequencing was by immunoSEQ multiplex PCR. The table shows some 100,000 clones, with about 74% occurring only once. A note on this clone: Its antigen is currently unknown. This CDR3 is also generated by other DNA sequences in the sample.

This TCR was recovered from a woman in her late teens or twenties in good health and CMV-seropositive. The sequenced material came from PBMCs. V and J are TRBV28 and TRBJ2-2; 10 nucleotides match TRBD2. CDR3 sequence (DNA): TGTGCCAGCAGTTTACTAGCGGGAGTTGGGGAGCTGTTTTTT. This sequence encodes CASSLLAGVGELFF.